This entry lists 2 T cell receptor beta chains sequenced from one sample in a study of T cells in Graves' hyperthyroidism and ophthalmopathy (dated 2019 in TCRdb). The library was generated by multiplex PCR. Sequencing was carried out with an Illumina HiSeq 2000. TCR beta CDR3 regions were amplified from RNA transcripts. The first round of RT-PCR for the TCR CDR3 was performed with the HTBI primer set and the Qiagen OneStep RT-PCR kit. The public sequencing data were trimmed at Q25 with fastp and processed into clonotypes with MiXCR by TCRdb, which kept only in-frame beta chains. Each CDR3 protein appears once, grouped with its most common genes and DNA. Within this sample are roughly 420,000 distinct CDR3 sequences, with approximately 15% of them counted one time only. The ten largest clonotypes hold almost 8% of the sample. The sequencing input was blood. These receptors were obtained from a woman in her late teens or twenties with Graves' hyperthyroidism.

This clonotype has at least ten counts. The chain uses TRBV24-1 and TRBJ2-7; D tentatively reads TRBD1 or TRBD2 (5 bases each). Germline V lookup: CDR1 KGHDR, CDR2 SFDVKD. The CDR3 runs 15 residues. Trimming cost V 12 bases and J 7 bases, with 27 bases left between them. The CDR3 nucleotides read TGTGCCTCGAATGCCCGGGACCTCACTTTGGGGGAGCAGTACTTC. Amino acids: CASNARDLTLGEQYF.

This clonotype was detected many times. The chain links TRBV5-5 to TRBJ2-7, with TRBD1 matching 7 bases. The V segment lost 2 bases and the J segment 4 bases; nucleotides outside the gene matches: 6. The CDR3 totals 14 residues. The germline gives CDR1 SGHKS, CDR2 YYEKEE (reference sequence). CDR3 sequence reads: CASSFTGERYEQYF. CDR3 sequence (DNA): TGTGCCAGCAGCTTCACAGGGGAGCGATACGAGCAGTACTTC.